A selection of T cell receptor beta chains follows, all from one sample in a study of spatial heterogeneity in lung cancer. TCRdb itself ran the 5' RACE reads through MiXCR, one entry per CDR3 protein. The sample holds under 75,000 distinct CDR3 sequences; 13% are singletons and the top ten take more than 7%. This specimen consisted of PBMCs, obtained at surgery. The source is a male donor with early-stage non-small cell lung cancer. The CDR3 runs from the conserved cysteine through the conserved F or W. The order of the fields is D gene, clone size, J gene, V gene, CDR3 protein, CDR3 DNA. D genes are given only for firm matches. Clone size is shown for a subset of rows, as once, few, many or a class of expanded clone.

d_call: NA; clone_size: NA; j_call: TRBJ1-1; v_call: TRBV18; cdr3_aa: CASSPTHAEAFF; cdr3_nt: TGTGCCAGCTCACCGACGCACGCTGAAGCTTTCTTT
d_call: NA; clone_size: many; j_call: TRBJ1-2; v_call: TRBV29-1; cdr3_aa: CSVLQGISGYTF; cdr3_nt: TGCAGCGTTTTACAGGGAATAAGTGGCTACACCTTC
d_call: NA; clone_size: many; j_call: TRBJ2-5; v_call: TRBV6-6; cdr3_aa: CASSYGTSAETQYF; cdr3_nt: TGTGCCAGCAGTTACGGGACATCGGCGGAGACCCAGTACTTC
d_call: NA; clone_size: NA; j_call: TRBJ2-2; v_call: TRBV5-8; cdr3_aa: CASNKGPNGELFF; cdr3_nt: TGTGCCAGCAACAAAGGGCCGAACGGGGAGCTGTTTTTT
d_call: NA; clone_size: NA; j_call: TRBJ1-2; v_call: TRBV6-4; cdr3_aa: CASSDGTSKAGYTF; cdr3_nt: TGTGCCAGCAGTGACGGGACATCGAAGGCCGGCTACACCTTC
d_call: NA; clone_size: NA; j_call: TRBJ2-4; v_call: TRBV3-1; cdr3_aa: CASSQTGIAKNIQYF; cdr3_nt: TGTGCCAGCAGCCAAACTGGGATAGCCAAAAACATTCAGTACTTC
d_call: NA; clone_size: NA; j_call: TRBJ2-2; v_call: TRBV29-1; cdr3_aa: CSVGAYTGELFF; cdr3_nt: TGCAGCGTAGGGGCGTACACCGGGGAGCTGTTTTTT
d_call: NA; clone_size: NA; j_call: TRBJ2-3; v_call: TRBV29-1; cdr3_aa: CSVQGLSSTDTQYF; cdr3_nt: TGCAGCGTTCAGGGACTCAGTAGCACAGATACGCAGTATTTT
d_call: NA; clone_size: many; j_call: TRBJ1-1; v_call: TRBV12-3/TRBV12-4; cdr3_aa: CASSLLNTEAFF; cdr3_nt: TGTGCCAGCAGTTTACTGAACACTGAAGCTTTCTTT
d_call: TRBD2; clone_size: few; j_call: TRBJ2-1; v_call: TRBV29-1; cdr3_aa: CSAKTGTSVDNEQFF; cdr3_nt: TGCAGCGCCAAAACCGGGACTAGCGTAGACAATGAGCAGTTCTTC
d_call: NA; clone_size: many; j_call: TRBJ1-1; v_call: TRBV20-1; cdr3_aa: CSAIGGTNTEAFF; cdr3_nt: TGCAGTGCTATTGGAGGTACTAACACTGAAGCTTTCTTT
d_call: TRBD1; clone_size: NA; j_call: TRBJ1-3; v_call: TRBV10-3; cdr3_aa: CAISETRQGNSGNTIYF; cdr3_nt: TGTGCCATCAGTGAGACGAGACAGGGCAACTCTGGAAACACCATATATTTT
d_call: NA; clone_size: few; j_call: TRBJ2-2; v_call: TRBV12-3/TRBV12-4; cdr3_aa: CASSSEVPGELFF; cdr3_nt: TGTGCCAGCAGTTCGGAGGTGCCCGGGGAGCTGTTTTTT
d_call: TRBD2; clone_size: few; j_call: TRBJ2-7; v_call: TRBV24-1; cdr3_aa: CATEDSGRYEQYF; cdr3_nt: TGTGCCACCGAGGATAGCGGGAGATACGAGCAGTACTTC
d_call: TRBD1; clone_size: few; j_call: TRBJ2-2; v_call: TRBV27; cdr3_aa: CASSQGTGEGGELFF; cdr3_nt: TGTGCCAGCAGCCAGGGGACAGGGGAAGGCGGGGAGCTGTTTTTT
d_call: NA; clone_size: NA; j_call: TRBJ2-3; v_call: TRBV3-1; cdr3_aa: CASSHLDTSQYF; cdr3_nt: TGTGCCAGCAGCCACCTAGATACCTCGCAGTATTTT
d_call: TRBD2; clone_size: few; j_call: TRBJ2-5; v_call: TRBV4-1; cdr3_aa: CASSQDAGGSDWETQYF; cdr3_nt: TGCGCCAGCAGCCAAGATGCGGGGGGCTCGGATTGGGAGACCCAGTACTTC
d_call: NA; clone_size: many; j_call: TRBJ1-1; v_call: TRBV28; cdr3_aa: CASRLGIMNTEAFF; cdr3_nt: TGTGCCAGCAGGCTCGGAATAATGAACACTGAAGCTTTCTTT
d_call: TRBD1; clone_size: NA; j_call: TRBJ2-5; v_call: TRBV5-1; cdr3_aa: CASSWGQGQETQYF; cdr3_nt: TGCGCCAGCAGCTGGGGACAGGGCCAAGAGACCCAGTACTTC
d_call: NA; clone_size: many; j_call: TRBJ2-1; v_call: TRBV14; cdr3_aa: CASSPDGGLGSYNEQFF; cdr3_nt: TGTGCCAGCAGCCCAGATGGGGGGTTGGGCTCCTACAATGAGCAGTTCTTC
d_call: NA; clone_size: medium-sized; j_call: TRBJ1-1; v_call: TRBV29-1; cdr3_aa: CSAQQDLNTEAFF; cdr3_nt: TGCAGCGCTCAACAGGACTTGAACACTGAAGCTTTCTTT
d_call: NA; clone_size: many; j_call: TRBJ1-1; v_call: TRBV7-8; cdr3_aa: CASRFQQDTEAFF; cdr3_nt: TGTGCCAGCAGGTTCCAACAGGACACTGAAGCTTTCTTT
d_call: NA; clone_size: NA; j_call: TRBJ2-3; v_call: TRBV18; cdr3_aa: CASSPRLVSTDTQYF; cdr3_nt: TGTGCCAGCTCACCCCGACTAGTTTCGACAGATACGCAGTATTTT
d_call: NA; clone_size: few; j_call: TRBJ2-3; v_call: TRBV20-1; cdr3_aa: CSATRGGGTDTQYF; cdr3_nt: TGCAGTGCCACCAGGGGAGGGGGCACAGATACGCAGTATTTT
d_call: NA; clone_size: many; j_call: TRBJ1-4; v_call: TRBV29-1; cdr3_aa: CSAGRPNEKLFF; cdr3_nt: TGCAGCGCGGGACGGCCCAATGAAAAACTGTTTTTT
d_call: NA; clone_size: many; j_call: TRBJ2-2; v_call: TRBV9; cdr3_aa: CASSVVRGELFF; cdr3_nt: TGTGCCAGCAGCGTAGTCCGCGGGGAGCTGTTTTTT
d_call: NA; clone_size: many; j_call: TRBJ1-1; v_call: TRBV28; cdr3_aa: CASTTRGGLNTEAFF; cdr3_nt: TGTGCCAGCACTACCCGAGGGGGACTGAACACTGAAGCTTTCTTT
d_call: NA; clone_size: few; j_call: TRBJ2-3; v_call: TRBV5-8; cdr3_aa: CASSPLSATQYF; cdr3_nt: TGTGCCAGCAGCCCTCTCAGCGCCACGCAGTATTTT
d_call: TRBD1; clone_size: NA; j_call: TRBJ2-2; v_call: TRBV4-1; cdr3_aa: CASSQGQGAGELFF; cdr3_nt: TGCGCCAGCAGCCAAGGCCAGGGGGCTGGGGAGCTGTTTTTT
d_call: NA; clone_size: NA; j_call: TRBJ2-1; v_call: TRBV20-1; cdr3_aa: CSARRLLVGYNEQFF; cdr3_nt: TGCAGTGCTAGAAGACTCCTCGTGGGCTACAATGAGCAGTTCTTC
d_call: TRBD1; clone_size: few; j_call: TRBJ2-2; v_call: TRBV30; cdr3_aa: CAWKDRVTGELFF; cdr3_nt: TGTGCCTGGAAGGACAGGGTGACCGGGGAGCTGTTTTTT
d_call: TRBD1; clone_size: NA; j_call: TRBJ2-5; v_call: TRBV25-1; cdr3_aa: CASSGTQGAWGETQYF; cdr3_nt: TGTGCCAGCAGTGGCACACAGGGGGCTTGGGGAGAGACCCAGTACTTC
d_call: NA; clone_size: NA; j_call: TRBJ1-2; v_call: TRBV19; cdr3_aa: CATVRFAGSGYTF; cdr3_nt: TGTGCCACCGTTCGATTCGCGGGATCTGGCTACACCTTC
d_call: TRBD2; clone_size: few; j_call: TRBJ2-3; v_call: TRBV5-1; cdr3_aa: CASSLAGGVDTQYF; cdr3_nt: TGCGCCAGCAGTCTAGCGGGAGGAGTAGATACGCAGTATTTT